This is a list of T cell receptor beta chains from one sample in a study of naive and memory T cell subsets. TCRdb re-called the UMI-ligation and nested PCR reads through MiXCR, storing one row per CDR3 protein. Among under 150,000 distinct CDR3 sequences listed, over 15% were seen once. The sequencing sample was made of naive CD4+ T cells from blood. Source of these receptors: a human donor in good health. CDR3s leave out the opening cysteine and the closing phenylalanine or tryptophan. Each record gives: V gene, CDR3 protein.

v_call: TRBV7-2; cdr3_aa: ASSQRTGAFQPQH
v_call: TRBV11-2; cdr3_aa: ASSLVHEQF
v_call: TRBV15; cdr3_aa: ATSREGRAGSNQPQH
v_call: TRBV7-2; cdr3_aa: ASSFEVNTEAF
v_call: TRBV7-9; cdr3_aa: ASSLALASTDTQY
v_call: TRBV20-1; cdr3_aa: SARVAGTDTQY
v_call: TRBV5-4; cdr3_aa: ASSWGGETQY
v_call: TRBV6-5; cdr3_aa: ASGRQGTDTQY
v_call: TRBV6-6; cdr3_aa: ASSLRRQETQY
v_call: TRBV20-1; cdr3_aa: SARGGGPYNEQF
v_call: TRBV18; cdr3_aa: ASSPPGRDGDGYT
v_call: TRBV10-3; cdr3_aa: AIKPGQGAGYEQY
v_call: TRBV5-1; cdr3_aa: ASSLASGSGQPQH
v_call: TRBV20-1; cdr3_aa: SASKGSPGEQF
v_call: TRBV24-1; cdr3_aa: ATSDLFVRAGHNTGELF
v_call: TRBV18; cdr3_aa: ASSPQGYNEQF
v_call: TRBV27; cdr3_aa: ASSFASGKDTQY
v_call: TRBV3-1; cdr3_aa: ASTISGREYYEQY
v_call: TRBV20-1; cdr3_aa: SARRAIREAF
v_call: TRBV30; cdr3_aa: AWNIGSTSEQY
v_call: TRBV7-9; cdr3_aa: ASSSTQSNYGYT
v_call: TRBV11-2; cdr3_aa: ASSLLLAGDDEQF
v_call: TRBV7-2; cdr3_aa: ASSAGLAYNEQF
v_call: TRBV27; cdr3_aa: ASSLLPTGTGGEKLF
v_call: TRBV30; cdr3_aa: AWSSSGRTGTY
v_call: TRBV5-4; cdr3_aa: ASSSTDGTVEQY
v_call: TRBV6-2/TRBV6-3; cdr3_aa: ASSSDGPTNTGELF
v_call: TRBV6-2/TRBV6-3; cdr3_aa: ASRSSGRGPDTQY
v_call: TRBV6-1; cdr3_aa: ASSEAGGASVAYEQY
v_call: TRBV5-8; cdr3_aa: ASSSGQGGADTQY
v_call: TRBV27; cdr3_aa: ASSLSANTEAF
v_call: TRBV10-2; cdr3_aa: ASSNGNTGELF
v_call: TRBV6-2/TRBV6-3; cdr3_aa: ASTERGRDTQY